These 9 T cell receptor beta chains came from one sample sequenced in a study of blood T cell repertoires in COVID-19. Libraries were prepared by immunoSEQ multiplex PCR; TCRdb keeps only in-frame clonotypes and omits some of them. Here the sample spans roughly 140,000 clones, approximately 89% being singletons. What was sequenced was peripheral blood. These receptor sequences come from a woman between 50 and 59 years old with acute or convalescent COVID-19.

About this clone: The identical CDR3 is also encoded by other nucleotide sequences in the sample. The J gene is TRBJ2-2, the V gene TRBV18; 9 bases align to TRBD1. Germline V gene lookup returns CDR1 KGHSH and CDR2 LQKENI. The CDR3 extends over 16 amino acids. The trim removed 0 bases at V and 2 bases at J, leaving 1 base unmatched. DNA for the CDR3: TGTGCCAGCTCACCACCGACAGGGGGTAACACCGGGGAGCTGTTTTTT. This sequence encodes CASSPPTGGNTGELFF. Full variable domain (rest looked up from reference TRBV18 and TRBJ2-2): NAGVMQNPRHLVRRRGQEARLRCSPMKGHSHVYWYRQLPEEGLKFMVYLQKENIIDESGMPKERFSAEFPKEGPSILRIQQVVRGDSAAYFCASSPPTGGNTGELFFGEGSRLTVL.

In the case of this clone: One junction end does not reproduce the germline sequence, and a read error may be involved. CDR3 amino acids: CASTQQVNTGELFF. CDR3 sequence (DNA): TGTGCCAGCACCCAACAGGTTAACACCGGGGAGCTGTTTTTT. This chain connects TRBV3-1 (or the pseudogene TRBV3-2) to TRBJ2-2; the D gene is possibly TRBD1 (5 bases). CDR1 is LGHDT and CDR2 is YNNKEL in the germline V gene (reference sequence). The CDR3 consists of 14 residues.

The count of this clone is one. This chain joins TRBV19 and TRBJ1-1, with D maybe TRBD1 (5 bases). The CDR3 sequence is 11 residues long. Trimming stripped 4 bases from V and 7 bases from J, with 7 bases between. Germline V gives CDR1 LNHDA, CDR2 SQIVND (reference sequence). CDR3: CASSSGGEAFF. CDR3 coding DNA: TGTGCCAGTAGTAGCGGGGGTGAAGCTTTCTTT.

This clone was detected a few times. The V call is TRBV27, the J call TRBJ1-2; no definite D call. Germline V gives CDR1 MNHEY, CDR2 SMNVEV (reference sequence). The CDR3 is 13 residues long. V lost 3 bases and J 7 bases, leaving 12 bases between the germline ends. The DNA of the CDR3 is TGTGCCAGCAGTTTGGATAGCGTCGGTGGCTACACCTTC. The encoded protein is CASSLDSVGGYTF.

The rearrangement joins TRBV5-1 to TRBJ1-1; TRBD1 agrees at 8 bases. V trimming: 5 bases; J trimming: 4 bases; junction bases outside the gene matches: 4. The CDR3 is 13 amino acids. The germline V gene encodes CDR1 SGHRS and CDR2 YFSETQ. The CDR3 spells CASRNDRGTEAFF. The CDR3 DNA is TGCGCCAGCAGAAACGACAGGGGCACTGAAGCTTTCTTT.

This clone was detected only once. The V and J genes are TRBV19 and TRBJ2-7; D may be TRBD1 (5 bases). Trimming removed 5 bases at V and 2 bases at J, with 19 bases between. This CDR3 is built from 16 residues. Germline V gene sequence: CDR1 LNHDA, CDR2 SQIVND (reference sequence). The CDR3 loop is CASSPWGSGNPYEQYF. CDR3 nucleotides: TGTGCCAGTAGTCCCTGGGGATCAGGGAACCCCTACGAGCAGTACTTC.

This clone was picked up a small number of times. CDR3 amino acids: CASSLGETSGNTIYF. The CDR3 DNA reads as TGCGCCAGCAGCTTAGGGGAAACTTCTGGAAACACCATATATTTT. The genes are TRBV5-1 and TRBJ1-3; possibly TRBD1 for D (5 bases). The CDR3 contains 15 residues. Trimming left V 2 bases short and J 1 base short, with 10 bases between. The germline gives CDR1 SGHRS, CDR2 YFSETQ.

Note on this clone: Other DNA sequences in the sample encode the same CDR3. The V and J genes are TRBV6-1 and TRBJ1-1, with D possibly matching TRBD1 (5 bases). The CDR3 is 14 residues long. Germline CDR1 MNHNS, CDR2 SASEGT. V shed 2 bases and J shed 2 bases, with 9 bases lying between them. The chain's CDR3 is CASSEWGGNTEAFF. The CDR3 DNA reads TGTGCCAGCAGTGAATGGGGCGGAAACACTGAAGCTTTCTTT.

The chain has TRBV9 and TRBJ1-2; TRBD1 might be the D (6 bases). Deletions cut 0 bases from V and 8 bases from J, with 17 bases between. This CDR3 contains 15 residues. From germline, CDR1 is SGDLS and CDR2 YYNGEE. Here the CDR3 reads CASSVGQESRIGYTF. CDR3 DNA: TGTGCCAGCAGCGTAGGACAGGAAAGTCGCATAGGCTACACCTTC.